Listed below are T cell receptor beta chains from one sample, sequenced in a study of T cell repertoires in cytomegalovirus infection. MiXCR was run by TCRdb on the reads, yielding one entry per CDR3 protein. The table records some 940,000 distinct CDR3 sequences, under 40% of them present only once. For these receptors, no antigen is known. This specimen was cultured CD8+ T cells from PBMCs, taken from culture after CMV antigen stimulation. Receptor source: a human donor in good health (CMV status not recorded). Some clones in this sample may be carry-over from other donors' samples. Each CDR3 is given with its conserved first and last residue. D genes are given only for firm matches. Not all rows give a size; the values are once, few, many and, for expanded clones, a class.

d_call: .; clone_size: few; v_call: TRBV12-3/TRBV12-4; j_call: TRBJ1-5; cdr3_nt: TGTGCCAGCAGTTTTCAGGTTATGGCGGCGGGGCCGGACAGCTATCAGCCCCAGCATTTT; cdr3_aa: CASSFQVMAAGPDSYQPQHF
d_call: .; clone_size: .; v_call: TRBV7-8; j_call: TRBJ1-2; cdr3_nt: TGTGCCAGCAGCTTGGGGGGGCTGACGGGCTACACCTTC; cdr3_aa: CASSLGGLTGYTF
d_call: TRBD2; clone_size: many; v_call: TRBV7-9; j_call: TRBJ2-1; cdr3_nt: TGTGCCAGCAGTTTGGGACTAGCGGGGGGGCTTGAGCAGTTCTTC; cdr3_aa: CASSLGLAGGLEQFF
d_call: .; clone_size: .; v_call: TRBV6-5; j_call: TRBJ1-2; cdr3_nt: TGTGCCAGCAGAGGGGCCGACGCGATGGGCTATGGCTACACCTTC; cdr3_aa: CASRGADAMGYGYTF
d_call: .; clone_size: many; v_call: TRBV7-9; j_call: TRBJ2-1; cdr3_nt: TGTGCCAGCAGCTCCAAGGGGGAGCAGTTCTTC; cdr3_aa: CASSSKGEQFF
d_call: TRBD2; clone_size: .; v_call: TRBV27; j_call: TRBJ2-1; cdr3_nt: TGTGCCAGCAGTCCCGGGACTAGCGGGGGGTATAGCTCCTACAATGAGCAGTTCTTC; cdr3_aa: CASSPGTSGGYSSYNEQFF
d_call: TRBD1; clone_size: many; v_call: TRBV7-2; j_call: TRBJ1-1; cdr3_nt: TGTGCCAGCAGCCCCGTTTTAGGGGACAGGGGTTTCACTGAAGCTTTCTTT; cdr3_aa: CASSPVLGDRGFTEAFF
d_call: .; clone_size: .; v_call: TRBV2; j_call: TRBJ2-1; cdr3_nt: TGTGCCAGCAACGGTGGACAGTACAATGAGCAGTTCTTC; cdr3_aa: CASNGGQYNEQFF
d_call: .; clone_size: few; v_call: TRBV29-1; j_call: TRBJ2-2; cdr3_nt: TGCAGCGTTTCGTGGGGCGACGGGGAGCTGTTTTTT; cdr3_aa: CSVSWGDGELFF
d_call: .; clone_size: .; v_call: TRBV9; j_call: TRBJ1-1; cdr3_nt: TGTACCAGCAGCGCCGGGGCTTACACTGAAGCTTTCTTT; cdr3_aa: CTSSAGAYTEAFF
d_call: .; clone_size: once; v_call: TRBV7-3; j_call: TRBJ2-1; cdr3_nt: TGTGCCAGCAGCTTAGGCCCGGTGGATGAGCAGTTCTTC; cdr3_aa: CASSLGPVDEQFF
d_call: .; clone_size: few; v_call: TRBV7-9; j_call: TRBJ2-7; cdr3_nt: TGTGCCAGCAGCTCAGTACTCTACGAGCAGTACTTC; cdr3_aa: CASSSVLYEQYF
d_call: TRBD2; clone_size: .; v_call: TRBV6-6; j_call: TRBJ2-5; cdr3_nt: TGTGCCAGCAGTTACGTTAGCGGGTCCGGGGAGACCCAGTACTTC; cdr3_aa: CASSYVSGSGETQYF
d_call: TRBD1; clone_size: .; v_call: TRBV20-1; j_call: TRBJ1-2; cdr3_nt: TGCAGTGCCACTTTCCGGGACAGACCTATTTGGTTCTATGGCTACACCTTC; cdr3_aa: CSATFRDRPIWFYGYTF
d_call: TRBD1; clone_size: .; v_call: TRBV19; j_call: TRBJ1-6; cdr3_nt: TGTGCCAGTAGCTCCGACAGGGGCGGTTGGAATTCACCCCTCCACTTT; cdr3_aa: CASSSDRGGWNSPLHF
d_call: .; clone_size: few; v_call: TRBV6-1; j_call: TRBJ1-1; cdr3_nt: TGTGCCAGCAGTCTCCTCCTAAGCACTGAAGCTTTCTTT; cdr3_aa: CASSLLLSTEAFF
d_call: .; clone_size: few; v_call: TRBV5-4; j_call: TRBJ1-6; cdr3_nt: TGTGCCAGCACCTGGTACGGGGGGGATTCACCCCTCCACTTT; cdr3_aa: CASTWYGGDSPLHF
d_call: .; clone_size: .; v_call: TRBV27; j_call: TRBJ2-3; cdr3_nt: TGTGCCAGCAGTCCACTACCGACTGCAGATACGCAGTATTTT; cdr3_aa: CASSPLPTADTQYF
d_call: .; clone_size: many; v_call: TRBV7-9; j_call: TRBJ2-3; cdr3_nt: TGTGCCAGCAGCTCCGGTGCGGGTCGGGTGGGGAAAGATACGCAGTATTTT; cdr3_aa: CASSSGAGRVGKDTQYF
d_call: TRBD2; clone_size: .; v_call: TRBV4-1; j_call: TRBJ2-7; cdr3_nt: TGCGCCAGCAGGTTGGGCCCTAGCGGGGGATCCTACGAGCAGTACTTC; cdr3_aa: CASRLGPSGGSYEQYF
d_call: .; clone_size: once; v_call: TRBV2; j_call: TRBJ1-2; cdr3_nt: TGTGCCAGCAGTCCCTGGGGAACTAACTATGGCTACACCTTC; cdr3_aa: CASSPWGTNYGYTF
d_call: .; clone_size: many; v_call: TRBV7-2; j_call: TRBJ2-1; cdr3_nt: TGTGCCAGCAGCTTATCGGAGAGGGGTTACAATGAGCAGTTCTTC; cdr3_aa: CASSLSERGYNEQFF